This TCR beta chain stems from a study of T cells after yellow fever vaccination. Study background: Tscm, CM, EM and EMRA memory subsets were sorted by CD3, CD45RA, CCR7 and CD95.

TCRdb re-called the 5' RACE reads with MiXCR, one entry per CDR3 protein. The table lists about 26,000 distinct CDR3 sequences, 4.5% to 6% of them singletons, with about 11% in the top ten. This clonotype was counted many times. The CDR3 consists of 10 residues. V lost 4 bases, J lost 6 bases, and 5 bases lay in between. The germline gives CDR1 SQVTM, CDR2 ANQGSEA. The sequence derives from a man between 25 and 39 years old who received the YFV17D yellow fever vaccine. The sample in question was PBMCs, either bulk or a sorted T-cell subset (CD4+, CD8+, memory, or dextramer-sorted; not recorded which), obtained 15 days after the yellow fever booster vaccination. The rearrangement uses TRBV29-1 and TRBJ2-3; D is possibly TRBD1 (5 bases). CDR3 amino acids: CSVGGDTQYF. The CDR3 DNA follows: TGCAGCGTTGGGGGCGATACGCAGTATTTT.